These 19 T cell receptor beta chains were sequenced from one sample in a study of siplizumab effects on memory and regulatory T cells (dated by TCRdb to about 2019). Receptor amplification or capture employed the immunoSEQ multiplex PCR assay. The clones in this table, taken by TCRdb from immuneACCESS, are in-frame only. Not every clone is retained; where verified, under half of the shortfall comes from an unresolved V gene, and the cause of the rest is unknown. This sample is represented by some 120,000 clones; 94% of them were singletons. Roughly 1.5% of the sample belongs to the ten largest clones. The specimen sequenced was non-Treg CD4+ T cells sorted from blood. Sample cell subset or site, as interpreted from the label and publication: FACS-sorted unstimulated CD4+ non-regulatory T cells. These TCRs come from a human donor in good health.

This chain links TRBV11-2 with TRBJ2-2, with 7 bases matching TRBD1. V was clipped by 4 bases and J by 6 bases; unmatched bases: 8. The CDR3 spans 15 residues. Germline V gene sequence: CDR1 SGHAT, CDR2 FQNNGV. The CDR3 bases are TGTGCCAGCAGCTCCATAAGACAGGGTTCCGGGGAGCTGTTTTTT. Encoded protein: CASSSIRQGSGELFF.

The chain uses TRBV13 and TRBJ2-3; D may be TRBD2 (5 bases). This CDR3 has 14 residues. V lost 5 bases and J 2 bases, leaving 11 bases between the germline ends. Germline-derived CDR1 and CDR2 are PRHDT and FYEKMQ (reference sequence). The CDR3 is CASSARGPTDTQYF. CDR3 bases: TGTGCCAGCAGCGCACGGGGTCCCACAGATACGCAGTATTTT.

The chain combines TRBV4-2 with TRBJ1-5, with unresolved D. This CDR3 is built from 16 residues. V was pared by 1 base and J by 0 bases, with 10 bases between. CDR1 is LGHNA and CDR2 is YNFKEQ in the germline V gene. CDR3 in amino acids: CASSQVRGNSNQPQHF. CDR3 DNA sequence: TGTGCCAGCAGCCAAGTAAGAGGGAATAGCAATCAGCCCCAGCATTTT.

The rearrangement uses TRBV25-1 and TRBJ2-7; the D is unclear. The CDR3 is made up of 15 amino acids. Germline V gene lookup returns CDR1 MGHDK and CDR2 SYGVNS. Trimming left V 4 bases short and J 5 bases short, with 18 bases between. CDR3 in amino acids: CASSVPGPGLHEQYF. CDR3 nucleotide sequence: TGTGCCAGCAGTGTACCGGGTCCCGGGCTCCACGAGCAGTACTTC.

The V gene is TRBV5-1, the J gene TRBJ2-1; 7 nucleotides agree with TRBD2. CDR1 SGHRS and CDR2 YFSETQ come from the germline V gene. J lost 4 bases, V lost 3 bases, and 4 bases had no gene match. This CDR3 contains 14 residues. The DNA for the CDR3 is TGCGCCAGCAGCTCGCGGGGGTCATACAATGAGCAGTTCTTC. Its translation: CASSSRGSYNEQFF.

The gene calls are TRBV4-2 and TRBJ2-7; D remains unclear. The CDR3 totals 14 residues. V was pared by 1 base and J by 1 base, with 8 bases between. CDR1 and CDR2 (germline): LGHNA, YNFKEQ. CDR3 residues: CASSQVRGSYEQYF. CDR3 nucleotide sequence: TGTGCCAGCAGCCAAGTGCGTGGATCCTACGAGCAGTACTTC.

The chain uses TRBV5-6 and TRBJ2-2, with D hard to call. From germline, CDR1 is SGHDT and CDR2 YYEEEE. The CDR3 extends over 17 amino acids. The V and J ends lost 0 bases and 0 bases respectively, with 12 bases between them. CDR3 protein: CASSLGIWRPNTGELFF. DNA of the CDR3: TGTGCCAGCAGCTTGGGGATTTGGAGACCGAACACCGGGGAGCTGTTTTTT.

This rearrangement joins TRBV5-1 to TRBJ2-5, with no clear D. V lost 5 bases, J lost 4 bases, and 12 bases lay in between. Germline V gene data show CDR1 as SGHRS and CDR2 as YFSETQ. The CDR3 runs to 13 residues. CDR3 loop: CASRLSPTETQYF. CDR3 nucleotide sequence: TGCGCCAGCAGACTTAGCCCTACAGAGACCCAGTACTTC. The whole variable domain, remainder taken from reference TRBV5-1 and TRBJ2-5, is KAGVTQTPRYLIKTRGQQVTLSCSPISGHRSVSWYQQTPGQGLQFLFEYFSETQRNKGNFPGRFSGRQFSNSRSEMNVSTLELGDSALYLCASRLSPTETQYFGPGTRLLVL.

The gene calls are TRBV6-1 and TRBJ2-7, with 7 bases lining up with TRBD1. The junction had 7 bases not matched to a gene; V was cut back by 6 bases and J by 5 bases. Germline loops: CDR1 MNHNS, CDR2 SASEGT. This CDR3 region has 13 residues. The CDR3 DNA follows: TGTGCCAGCAGACGAGACAGGGTCCACGAGCAGTACTTC. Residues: CASRRDRVHEQYF.

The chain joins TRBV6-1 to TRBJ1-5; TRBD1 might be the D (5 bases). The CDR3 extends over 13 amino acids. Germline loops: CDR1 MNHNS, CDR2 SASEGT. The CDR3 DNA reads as TGTGTGACGACAGCTTATAGCAATCAGCCCCAGCATTTT. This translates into CVTTAYSNQPQHF.

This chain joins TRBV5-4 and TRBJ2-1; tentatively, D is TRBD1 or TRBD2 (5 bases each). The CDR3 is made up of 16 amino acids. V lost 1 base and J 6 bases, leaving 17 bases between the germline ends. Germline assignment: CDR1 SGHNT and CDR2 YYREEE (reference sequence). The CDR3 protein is CASSLRAGTGVNEQFF. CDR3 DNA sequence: TGTGCCAGCAGCTTGAGGGCAGGGACCGGTGTCAATGAGCAGTTCTTC.

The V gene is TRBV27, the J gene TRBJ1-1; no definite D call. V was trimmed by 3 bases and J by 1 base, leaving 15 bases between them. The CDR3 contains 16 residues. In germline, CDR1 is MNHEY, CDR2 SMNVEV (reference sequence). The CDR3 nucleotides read TGTGCCAGCAGTTTCACCCCTGGAATGGGGAACACTGAAGCTTTCTTT. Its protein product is CASSFTPGMGNTEAFF.

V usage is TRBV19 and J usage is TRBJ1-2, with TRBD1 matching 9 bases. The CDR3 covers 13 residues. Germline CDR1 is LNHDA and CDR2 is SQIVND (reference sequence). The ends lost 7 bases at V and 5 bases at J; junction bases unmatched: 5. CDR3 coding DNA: TGTGCCAGTACCGGGGACAGGGAATATGGCTACACCTTC. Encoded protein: CASTGDREYGYTF.

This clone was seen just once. CDR3 in DNA: TGTGCCAGCAGCTTACTTCCGAAGCTGAACACTGAAGCTTTCTTT. This codes for CASSLLPKLNTEAFF. The chain links TRBV7-8 to TRBJ1-1; D is unresolved. This CDR3 is 15 amino acids long. The V gene's germline CDR1 is SGHVS and CDR2 FQNEAQ. Trimming shortened V by 2 bases and J by 0 bases, and 10 bases separated the two germline ends.

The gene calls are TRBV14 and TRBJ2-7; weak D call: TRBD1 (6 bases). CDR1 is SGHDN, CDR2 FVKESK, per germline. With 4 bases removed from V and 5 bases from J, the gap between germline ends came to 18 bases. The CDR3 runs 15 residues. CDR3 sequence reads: CASSLTHRAGHEQYF. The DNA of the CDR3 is TGTGCCAGCAGCCTCACTCACAGGGCTGGCCACGAGCAGTACTTC.

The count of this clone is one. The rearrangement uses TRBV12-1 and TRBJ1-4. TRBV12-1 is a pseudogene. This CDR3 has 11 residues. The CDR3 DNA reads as TGTGCCAGCAGCTTTGAAGAAAAACTGTTTTTT. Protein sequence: CASSFEEKLFF.

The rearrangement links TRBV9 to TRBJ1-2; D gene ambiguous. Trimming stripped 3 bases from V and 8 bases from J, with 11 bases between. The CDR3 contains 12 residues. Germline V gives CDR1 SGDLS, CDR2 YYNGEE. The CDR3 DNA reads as TGTGCCAGCAGCGCATCAGACGCGGGCTACACCTTC. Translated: CASSASDAGYTF. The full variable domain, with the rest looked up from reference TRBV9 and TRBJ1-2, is DSGVTQTPKHLITATGQRVTLRCSPRSGDLSVYWYQQSLDQGLQFLIQYYNGEERAKGNILERFSAQQFPDLHSELNLSSLELGDSALYFCASSASDAGYTFGSGTRLTVV.

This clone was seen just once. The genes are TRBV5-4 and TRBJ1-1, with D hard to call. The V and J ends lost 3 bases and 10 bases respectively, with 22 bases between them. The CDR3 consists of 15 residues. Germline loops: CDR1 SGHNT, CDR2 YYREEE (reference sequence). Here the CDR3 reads CASSSALESKESAFF. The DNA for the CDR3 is TGTGCCAGCAGCTCGGCTTTGGAGAGTAAGGAGTCAGCTTTCTTT.

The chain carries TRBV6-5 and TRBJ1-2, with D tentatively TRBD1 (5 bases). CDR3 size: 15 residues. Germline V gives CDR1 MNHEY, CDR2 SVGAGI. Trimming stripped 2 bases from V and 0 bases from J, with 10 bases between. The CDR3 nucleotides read TGTGCCAGCAGTTACGGACATCCTTCTAACTATGGCTACACCTTC. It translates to CASSYGHPSNYGYTF.